A selection of T cell receptor beta chains follows, all from one sample in a study of graft-versus-host responses after intestinal transplantation. These TCRs' antigens remain unknown. Sequencing used immunoSEQ multiplex PCR; TCRdb keeps in-frame clones, though not all of them. Of about 88,000 clones in the sample, about 95% are singletons; the top ten hold over 0.15%. Sequences were derived from unstimulated CD4+ T cells sorted from spleen or lymph node cells, sampled before transplant. The receptors were sampled from a human donor who was the organ donor for an intestinal transplant. Both conserved end residues are part of each CDR3.

>TRBJ2-1|TRBV19
CASTTSGSSYNEQFF
>TRBJ2-7|TRBV27
CASSLNRDYEQYF
>TRBJ2-7|TRBV11-3
CASTSFTSEQYF
>TRBJ1-5|TRBV27
CASSLGTGSNQPQHF
>TRBJ1-2|TRBV5-4
CASSFSEAYGYTF
>TRBJ1-2|TRBV18
CASSPNRDELYGYTF
>TRBJ2-5|TRBV29-1
CSAGGAWETQYF
>TRBJ1-1|TRBV20-1
CSGGGDTEAFF
>TRBJ1-6|TRBV6-6
CASSKDSLNSPLHF
>TRBJ1-5|TRBV5-5
CASSFEGFNQPQHF
>TRBJ1-6|TRBV9
CASSVELNSPLHF
>TRBJ2-5|TRBV4-3
CASSQDPSGGARETQYF
>TRBJ1-2|TRBV18
CASSPSGDANYGYTF
>TRBJ2-2|TRBV9
CASSVATQGWGVTGELFF
>TRBJ1-1|TRBV29-1
CSVEAGFPEAFF
>TRBJ1-1|TRBV28
CASIRTGLSHTEAFF
>TRBJ2-7|TRBV20-1
CSAGDRGRYF
>TRBJ2-7|TRBV29-1
CSVLGLAYEQYF
>TRBJ2-2|TRBV4-1
CASSQMTGGWTGELFF
>TRBJ2-7|TRBV15
CATSRGTGPSYEQYF
>TRBJ2-3|TRBV12-5
CASGFQQGLTDTQYF
>TRBJ2-7|TRBV6-5
CASLTEAYEQYF
>TRBJ2-5|TRBV18
CASSPPNIEETQYF
>TRBJ1-1|TRBV9
CASSGGSGNTEAFF
>TRBJ1-5|TRBV16
CASSQFSGGIEPQHF
>TRBJ2-3|TRBV10-3
CAISDLVTSGGGSTDTQYF
>TRBJ2-1|TRBV7-3
CASSLEVAGSYNEQFF
>TRBJ2-3|TRBV19
CATPPQGARDTQYF
>TRBJ1-2|TRBV6-6
CASSLTGLGYTF
>TRBJ1-5|TRBV16
CASSQYQGVQPQHF
>TRBJ1-2|TRBV5-1
CASSTGQGAGGYTF
>TRBJ1-3|TRBV27
CASSPGRGQGASGNTIYF
>TRBJ2-7|TRBV6-1
CASSGQGQWTTYEQYF
>TRBJ1-1|TRBV9
CASSVVPLGGNTEAFF
>TRBJ1-1|TRBV7-9
CASSLAGGNTEAFF
>TRBJ2-1|TRBV5-1
CASSLESSGSYNEQFF
>TRBJ2-7|TRBV9
CASSVAQEQGIPYEQYF
>TRBJ1-1|TRBV7-3
CASSLTQSGSAFF
>TRBJ1-1|TRBV18
CASSPQGHGTEAFF
>TRBJ1-1|TRBV28
CASSTLTVNTEAFF
>TRBJ2-7|TRBV2
CASSAASLGSHEQYF
>TRBJ1-3|TRBV5-1
CASSLGIGNTIYF
>TRBJ1-2|TRBV27
CASSPNPGTRLYGYTF
>TRBJ2-2|TRBV10-3
CAISEPGQGNTGELFF
>TRBJ2-5|TRBV4-1
CASSQALAGAQETQYF